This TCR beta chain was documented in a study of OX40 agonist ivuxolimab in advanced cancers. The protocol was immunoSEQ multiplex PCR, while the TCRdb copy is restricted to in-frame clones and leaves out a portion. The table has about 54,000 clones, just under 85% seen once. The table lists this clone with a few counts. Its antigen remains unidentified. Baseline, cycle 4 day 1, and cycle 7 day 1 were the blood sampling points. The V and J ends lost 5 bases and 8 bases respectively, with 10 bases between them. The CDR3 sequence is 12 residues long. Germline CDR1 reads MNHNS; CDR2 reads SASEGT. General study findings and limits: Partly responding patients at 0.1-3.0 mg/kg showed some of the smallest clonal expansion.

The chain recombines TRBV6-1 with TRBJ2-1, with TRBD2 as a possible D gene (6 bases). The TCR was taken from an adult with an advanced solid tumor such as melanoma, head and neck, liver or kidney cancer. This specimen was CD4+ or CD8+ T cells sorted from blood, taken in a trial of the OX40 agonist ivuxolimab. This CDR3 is CASSTIADEQFF. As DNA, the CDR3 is TGTGCCAGCAGTACTATAGCGGATGAGCAGTTCTTC.